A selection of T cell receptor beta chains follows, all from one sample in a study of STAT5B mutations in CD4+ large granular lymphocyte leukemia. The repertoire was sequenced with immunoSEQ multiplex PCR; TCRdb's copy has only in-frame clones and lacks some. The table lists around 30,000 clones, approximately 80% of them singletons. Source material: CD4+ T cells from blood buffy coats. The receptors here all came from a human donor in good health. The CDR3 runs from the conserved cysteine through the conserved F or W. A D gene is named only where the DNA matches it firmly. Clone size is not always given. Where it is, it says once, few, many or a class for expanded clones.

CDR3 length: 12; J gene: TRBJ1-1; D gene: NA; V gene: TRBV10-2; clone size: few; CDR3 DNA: TGCGCCAGCAAGGGACTGTTCACTGAAGCTTTCTTT; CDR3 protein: CASKGLFTEAFF
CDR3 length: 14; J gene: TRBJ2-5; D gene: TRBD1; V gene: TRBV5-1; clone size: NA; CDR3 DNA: TGCGCCAGCAGCCCAAGACAGGGCCCTGGGGAGCAGTACTTC; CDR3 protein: CASSPRQGPGEQYF
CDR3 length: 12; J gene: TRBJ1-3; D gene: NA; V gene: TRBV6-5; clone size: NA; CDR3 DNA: TGTGCCATCCCGCCCTTCGGAAACACCATATATTTT; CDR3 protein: CAIPPFGNTIYF
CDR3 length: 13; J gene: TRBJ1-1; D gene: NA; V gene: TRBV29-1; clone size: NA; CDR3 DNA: TGCAGCGTTCGTGGCAGAATGAACACTGAAGCTTTCTTT; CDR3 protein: CSVRGRMNTEAFF
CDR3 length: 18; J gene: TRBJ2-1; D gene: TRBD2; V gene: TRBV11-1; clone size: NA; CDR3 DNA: TGTGCCAGCAGCTTACAAGCGGGGAGCGGGAGGAGGAACAATGAGCAGTTCTTC; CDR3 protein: CASSLQAGSGRRNNEQFF
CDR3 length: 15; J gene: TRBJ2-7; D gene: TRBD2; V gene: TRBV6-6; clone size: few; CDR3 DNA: TGTGCCAGCAGCAGTAGCGGGAGGGCCGCGTACGAGCAGTACTTC; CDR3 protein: CASSSSGRAAYEQYF
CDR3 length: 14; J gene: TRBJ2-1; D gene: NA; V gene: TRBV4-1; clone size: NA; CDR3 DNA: TGCGCCAGCAGCCAAGAGTTCAGAAACAATGAGCAGTTCTTC; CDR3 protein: CASSQEFRNNEQFF
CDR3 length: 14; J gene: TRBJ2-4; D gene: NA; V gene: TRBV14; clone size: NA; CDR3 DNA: TGTGCCAGCAGCCAAGATGGGGGGCCTGGGATTCAGTACTTC; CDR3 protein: CASSQDGGPGIQYF
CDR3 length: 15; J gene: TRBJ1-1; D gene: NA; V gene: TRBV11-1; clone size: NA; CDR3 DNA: TGTGCCAGCAGCCAAGGAGACAGAACGAACACTGAAGCTTTCTTT; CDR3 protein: CASSQGDRTNTEAFF
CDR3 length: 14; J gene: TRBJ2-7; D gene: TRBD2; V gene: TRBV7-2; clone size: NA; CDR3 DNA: TGTGCCAGCAGCTTAGATAGTAGCGGGGCCGAGCAGTACTTC; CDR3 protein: CASSLDSSGAEQYF
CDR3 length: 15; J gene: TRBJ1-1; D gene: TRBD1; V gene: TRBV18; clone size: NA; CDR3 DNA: TGTGCCAGCTCAGTAAACAGGGGGCGTTGGACTGAAGCTTTCTTT; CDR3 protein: CASSVNRGRWTEAFF
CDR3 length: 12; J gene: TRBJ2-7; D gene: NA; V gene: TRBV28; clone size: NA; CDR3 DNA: TGTGCCAGCAGTTTAAATCCGAGCGAGCAGTACTTC; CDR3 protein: CASSLNPSEQYF
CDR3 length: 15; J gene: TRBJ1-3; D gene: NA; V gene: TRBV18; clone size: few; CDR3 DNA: TGTGCCAGCTCACCAGGCCAGGACTCTGGAAACACCATATATTTT; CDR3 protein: CASSPGQDSGNTIYF
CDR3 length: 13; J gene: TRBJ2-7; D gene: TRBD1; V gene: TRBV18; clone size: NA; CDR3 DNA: TGTGCCAGCTCACCATACAGGGGGTGGGAGCAGTACTTC; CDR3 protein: CASSPYRGWEQYF